This passage covers 23 T cell receptor beta chains from one sample sequenced in a study of T cell repertoires in cytomegalovirus infection. No antigen has been assigned to these receptors. MiXCR was run by TCRdb on the reads, yielding one entry per CDR3 protein. The data contain some 350,000 distinct CDR3 sequences, roughly 34% of them seen just once; the ten biggest clones take up less than 15%. This specimen was cultured PBMCs, taken from culture after CMV antigen stimulation. The receptor set was obtained from a human donor in good health (CMV status not recorded). Some clones in this sample may be carry-over from other donors' samples.

V gene TRBV6-2 or TRBV6-3 combines with J gene TRBJ1-5; 7 nucleotides agree with TRBD1. The CDR3 is made up of 18 amino acids. The ends lost 0 bases at V and 9 bases at J; junction bases unmatched: 17. Germline assignment: CDR1 MNHEY and CDR2 SVGEGT. The CDR3 bases are TGTGCCAGCAGTTACTCCCCCGAGACGACAGGGCGCTTAACGCCCCAGCATTTT. Translated: CASSYSPETTGRLTPQHF.

The J gene is TRBJ1-5, the V gene TRBV6-2 or TRBV6-3; D ambiguous. This CDR3 comprises 16 residues. Trimming left V 6 bases short and J 2 bases short, with 17 bases between. Germline CDR1 MNHEY, CDR2 SVGEGT. The CDR3 DNA is TGTGCCAGCAGCCCGCAGGAGAAGGCGGGCAATCAGCCCCAGCATTTT. As protein: CASSPQEKAGNQPQHF.

The genes are TRBV28 and TRBJ1-2; a weak D match, TRBD1 (5 bases). Germline CDR1 is MDHEN and CDR2 is SYDVKM. The CDR3 loop spans 16 amino acids. V lost 6 bases to trimming and J lost 0 bases, with 17 bases between them. CDR3 in amino acids: CASSPSGGPSNYGYTF. The DNA for the CDR3 is TGTGCCAGCAGCCCCTCGGGGGGACCCTCTAACTATGGCTACACCTTC.

V is TRBV6-1 and J is TRBJ1-2; 10 nucleotides match TRBD1. Germline V gene data show CDR1 as MNHNS and CDR2 as SASEGT. After removal of 5 bases from V and 2 bases from J, the junction contained 5 bases not matched to a gene. The CDR3 consists of 15 residues. The CDR3 spells CASSPGTGVNYGYTF. The CDR3, as DNA: TGTGCCAGCAGTCCCGGGACAGGGGTCAACTATGGCTACACCTTC.

The chain links TRBV7-9 to TRBJ1-1; D is unresolved. This CDR3 region has 12 residues. The V gene lost 4 bases and the J gene lost 5 bases, with 8 bases spanning the gap. Germline values: CDR1 SEHNR, CDR2 FQNEAQ (reference sequence). Written as DNA, the CDR3 is TGTGCCAGCAGCTGGGGAAGAACTGAAGCTTTCTTT. It translates to CASSWGRTEAFF. Using reference TRBV7-9 and TRBJ1-1 for the parts outside the CDR3, the full variable domain is DTGVSQNPRHKITKRGQNVTFRCDPISEHNRLYWYRQTLGQGPEFLTYFQNEAQLEKSRLLSDRFSAERPKGSFSTLEIQRTEQGDSAMYLCASSWGRTEAFFGQGTRLTVV.

This chain uses TRBV7-2 with TRBJ2-7, with TRBD1 matching over 9 bases. The CDR3 spans 16 residues. CDR1 is SGHTA, CDR2 FQGNSA, per germline. V lost 5 bases to trimming and J lost 5 bases; unmatched junction nucleotides: 13. The DNA for the CDR3 is TGTGCCAGCAGCCCAAGAACCGGGACAGGGTACAACGAGCAGTACTTC. It translates to CASSPRTGTGYNEQYF.

This clonotype was detected only once. This chain joins TRBV11-2 and TRBJ1-1, with 7 bases matching TRBD1. Trimming removed 4 bases from V and 4 bases from J; junction bases left unmatched: 3. Germline assignment: CDR1 SGHAT and CDR2 FQNNGV. The CDR3 is made up of 13 amino acids. Written as DNA, the CDR3 is TGTGCCAGCAGCTCTACAGGGGTCACTGAAGCTTTCTTT. This sequence encodes CASSSTGVTEAFF.

This clonotype was detected a few times. The chain joins TRBV7-2 to TRBJ1-2; D perhaps matches TRBD1 (6 bases). Per germline, CDR1 SGHTA and CDR2 FQGNSA. CDR3 length equals 14 residues. The germline V and J ends were trimmed by 0 bases and 4 bases, with 9 bases remaining between them. The chain's CDR3 is CASSLAGGPYGYTF. CDR3 coding DNA: TGTGCCAGCAGCTTAGCCGGGGGGCCCTATGGCTACACCTTC.

This clonotype appeared a few times. The chain combines TRBV6-1 with TRBJ1-5, with D possibly TRBD1 on 5 matching bases. The CDR3 totals 15 residues. Trimming stripped 3 bases from V and 2 bases from J, with 11 bases between. Germline loops: CDR1 MNHNS, CDR2 SASEGT. This CDR3 reads CASSEWGSGNQPQHF. DNA of the CDR3: TGTGCCAGCAGTGAGTGGGGGAGCGGCAATCAGCCCCAGCATTTT.

Here the CDR3 reads CASSPGRINTEAFF. In nucleotides, the CDR3 is TGTGCCAGCAGCCCGGGGAGGATCAACACTGAAGCTTTCTTT. The chain couples TRBV7-6 to TRBJ1-1; D gene ambiguous. This CDR3 spans 14 amino acids. V lost 5 bases and J 2 bases, leaving 12 bases between the germline ends. Germline lookup yields CDR1 SGHVS and CDR2 FNYEAQ.

This clonotype occurred a few times. This rearrangement joins TRBV5-4 to TRBJ2-3, with 8 bases matching TRBD2. Unmatched junction bases numbered 9, after V lost 4 bases and J lost 11 bases. Germline CDR1 and CDR2: SGHNT and YYREEE (reference sequence). The CDR3 sequence is 13 residues long. The CDR3 is CASSLPAGVGQYF. The CDR3 region has the DNA TGTGCCAGCAGCCTCCCAGCGGGAGTAGGGCAGTATTTT.

This chain joins TRBV9 and TRBJ1-2; no clear D. Germline CDR1 reads SGDLS; CDR2 reads YYNGEE. CDR3 length equals 17 residues. The V end lost 1 base, the J end lost 6 bases, and 22 bases lay between the germline ends. CDR3 bases: TGTGCCAGCAGCGTAAAGTTTAATTGGGATGCAGTGGATGGCTACACCTTC. Protein: CASSVKFNWDAVDGYTF.

The chain is built from TRBV19 and TRBJ2-1, with TRBD2 as a possible D gene (6 bases). Trimming pared 3 bases from V and 3 bases from J, leaving 15 bases between. The CDR3 contains 16 residues. Germline V gene data show CDR1 as LNHDA and CDR2 as SQIVND (reference sequence). The CDR3 DNA sequence: TGTGCCAGTAGTATCGAGGCGGGACCCTACTACAATGAGCAGTTCTTC. This encodes CASSIEAGPYYNEQFF.

The V gene is TRBV10-3, the J gene TRBJ2-7; perhaps TRBD2 as D (5 bases). The CDR3 has 12 residues. The germline gives CDR1 ENHRY, CDR2 SYGVKD. V was trimmed by 0 bases and J by 7 bases, leaving 7 bases between them. CDR3 protein: CAISESSGEQYV. Written as DNA, the CDR3 is TGTGCCATCAGTGAGTCGTCGGGAGAGCAGTACGTC.

The chain carries TRBV19 and TRBJ1-5; unclear D gene. Trimming shortened V by 5 bases and J by 1 base, and 12 bases separated the two germline ends. This CDR3 spans 15 amino acids. The germline V gene has CDR1 LNHDA and CDR2 SQIVND (reference sequence). CDR3 region: CASSPRDLSNQPQHF. The CDR3 DNA reads TGTGCCAGTAGTCCAAGGGATTTGAGCAATCAGCCCCAGCATTTT.

This clonotype was seen a few times. In DNA, the CDR3 is TGTGCTAGTGGTTTGCTCGTCCTAGCGGGAGGACGCACCGGGGAGCTGTTTTTT. Translation: CASGLLVLAGGRTGELFF. The chain links TRBV12-5 to TRBJ2-2; the match to TRBD2 covers 11 bases. CDR3 length: 18 residues. Germline loops: CDR1 LGHNT, CDR2 FRNRAP. V trimming: 2 bases; J trimming: 4 bases; junction bases outside the gene matches: 9.

This clonotype was seen once. A much more abundant neighbour one base away suggests this may be a read error. The rearrangement links TRBV7-9 to TRBJ1-2; possible D gene TRBD1, 5 bases. Looked up from germline, CDR1 is SEHNR and CDR2 is FQNEAQ (reference sequence). The CDR3 spans 14 residues. The CDR3, as DNA: TGTGCCAGCAGCTTAGGATCCAGGGCGGATGGCTACATCTTC. This codes for CASSLGSRADGYIF.

This clonotype has just a few counts. The chain is built from TRBV4-2 and TRBJ2-1, with TRBD1 identical over 9 bases. The CDR3 has 17 amino acids. Germline CDR1 and CDR2: LGHNA and YNFKEQ. V shed 5 bases, J shed 7 bases, and the junction held 15 bases outside the gene matches. DNA for the CDR3: TGTGCCAGCAGCAGCACCGGGGGACAGGGAGTTAGGAATGAGCAGTTCTTC. Its protein is CASSSTGGQGVRNEQFF.

In this sample, this clonotype turned up a few times. The V gene is TRBV11-3, the J gene TRBJ2-1, with 8 nucleotides matching TRBD2. This CDR3 comprises 16 residues. Germline V gene lookup returns CDR1 SGHNT and CDR2 YENEEA. After removal of 5 bases from V and 0 bases from J, the junction contained 6 bases not matched to a gene. The CDR3 protein is CASSPGRGSSYNEQFF. Written as DNA, the CDR3 is TGTGCCAGCAGCCCCGGGAGGGGGAGCTCCTACAATGAGCAGTTCTTC.

This clonotype turned up a few times. The CDR3 DNA reads as TGTGCCAGTAGTATTTCGCAGGCAACTAATGAAAAACTGTTTTTT. This translates into CASSISQATNEKLFF. The V gene is TRBV19, the J gene TRBJ1-4; no clear D. Germline V CDR1 and CDR2: LNHDA, SQIVND (reference sequence). V was cut by 3 bases and J by 0 bases, with 8 bases left in between. The CDR3 runs 15 residues.

The chain couples TRBV7-2 to TRBJ1-6; a weak D match, TRBD1 (5 bases). This CDR3 is built from 17 residues. The V end was cut by 1 base, the J end by 6 bases, with 16 bases between. CDR1 is SGHTA, CDR2 FQGNSA, per germline. In DNA form, the CDR3 reads TGTGCCAGCAGCTTAGATCCCAGGGCCGTTAGTAATTCACCCCTCCACTTT. Translating gives CASSLDPRAVSNSPLHF.

J is TRBJ2-3 and V is TRBV6-5; 9 bases align to TRBD2. Germline CDR1 is MNHEY and CDR2 is SVGAGI. CDR3 length equals 13 residues. Losses at the gene ends were 8 bases for V and 4 bases for J; bases not matched to a gene: 4. CDR3 nucleotides: TGTGCCAGCGGAAGGACTAGCGCAGATACGCAGTATTTT. Translation: CASGRTSADTQYF.

The chain joins TRBV7-3 to TRBJ2-1; 9 bases agree with TRBD2. CDR1 is SGHTA and CDR2 is FQGTGA in the germline V gene. The trim removed 3 bases at V and 6 bases at J, leaving 12 bases unmatched. The CDR3 is 17 amino acids. The CDR3 is CASSFSPGLASSNEQFF. CDR3 sequence (DNA): TGTGCCAGCAGCTTCTCTCCGGGACTAGCTTCGAGCAATGAGCAGTTCTTC.